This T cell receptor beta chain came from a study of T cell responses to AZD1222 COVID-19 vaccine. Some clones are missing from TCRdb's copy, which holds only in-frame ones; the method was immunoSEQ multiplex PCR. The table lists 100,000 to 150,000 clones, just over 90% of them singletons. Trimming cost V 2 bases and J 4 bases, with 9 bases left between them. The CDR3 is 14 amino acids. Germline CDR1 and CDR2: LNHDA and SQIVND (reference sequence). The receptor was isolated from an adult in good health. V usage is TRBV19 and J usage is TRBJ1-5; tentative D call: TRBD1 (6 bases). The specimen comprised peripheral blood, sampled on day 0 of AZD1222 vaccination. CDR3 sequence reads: CASSIRQGNQPQHF. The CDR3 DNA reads TGTGCCAGTAGTATAAGGCAGGGGAATCAGCCCCAGCATTTT.